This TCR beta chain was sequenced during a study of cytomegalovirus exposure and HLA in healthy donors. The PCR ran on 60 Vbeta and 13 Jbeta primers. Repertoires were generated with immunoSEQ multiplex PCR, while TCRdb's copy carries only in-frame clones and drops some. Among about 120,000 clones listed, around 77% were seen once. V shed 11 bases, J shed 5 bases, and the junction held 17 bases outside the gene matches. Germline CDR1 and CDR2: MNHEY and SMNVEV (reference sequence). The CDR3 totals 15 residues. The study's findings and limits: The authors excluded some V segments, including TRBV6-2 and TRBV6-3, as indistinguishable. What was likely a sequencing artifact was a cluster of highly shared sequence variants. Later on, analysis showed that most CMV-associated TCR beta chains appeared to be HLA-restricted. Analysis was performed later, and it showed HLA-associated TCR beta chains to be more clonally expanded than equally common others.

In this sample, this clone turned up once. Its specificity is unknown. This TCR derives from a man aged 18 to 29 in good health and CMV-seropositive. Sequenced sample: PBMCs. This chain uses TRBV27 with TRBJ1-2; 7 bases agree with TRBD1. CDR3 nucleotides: TGTGCCCCCTACAGGGGCACACGGGACCATTATGGCTACACCTTC. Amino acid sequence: CAPYRGTRDHYGYTF.